The present TCR beta chain was sequenced within a study of blood T cell repertoires in COVID-19. Study-wide background: PBMCs, B-cell-depleted T cells, or T cells provided the cDNA or gDNA that made up the material.

The V gene's germline CDR1 is MNHNY and CDR2 SVGAGI (reference sequence). V lost 0 bases and J 4 bases, leaving 10 bases between the germline ends. The CDR3 consists of 15 residues. Per the study methods: Researchers report that nucleated cell counts were estimated from reference gene primer amplification. Here immunoSEQ multiplex PCR was the method, and the copy in TCRdb shows in-frame clones only, minus some. V, J and clone size reflect that table, while D and trimming were determined from the DNA. The sample holds 200,000 to 300,000 clones, about 90% seen once. The sequencing sample was made of peripheral blood. V usage is TRBV6-6 and J usage is TRBJ1-5; unclear D gene. This receptor was obtained from a woman aged 40 to 50 with acute or convalescent COVID-19. CDR3 in amino acids: CASSYSGGPNQPQHF. CDR3 nucleotide sequence: TGTGCCAGCAGTTACTCTGGCGGCCCGAATCAGCCCCAGCATTTT.